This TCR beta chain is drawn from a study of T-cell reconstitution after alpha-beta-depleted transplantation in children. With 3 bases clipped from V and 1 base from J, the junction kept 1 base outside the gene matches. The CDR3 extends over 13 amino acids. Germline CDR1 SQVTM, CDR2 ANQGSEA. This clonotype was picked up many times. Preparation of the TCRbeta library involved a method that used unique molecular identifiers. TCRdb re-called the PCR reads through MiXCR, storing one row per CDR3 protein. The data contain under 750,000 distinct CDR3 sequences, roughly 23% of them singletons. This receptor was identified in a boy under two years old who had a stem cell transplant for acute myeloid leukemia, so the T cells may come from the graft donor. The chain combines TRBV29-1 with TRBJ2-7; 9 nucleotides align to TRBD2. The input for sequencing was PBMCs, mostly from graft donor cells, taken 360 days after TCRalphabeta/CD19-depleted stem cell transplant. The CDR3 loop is CSVEAGGSYEQYF. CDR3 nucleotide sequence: TGCAGCGTTGAGGCGGGGGGGTCCTACGAGCAGTACTTC.